This is a list of T cell receptor beta chains from one sample in a study of T cells in Graves' hyperthyroidism and ophthalmopathy. TCRdb reanalysed the multiplex PCR reads using MiXCR and keeps one entry per CDR3 protein. This table holds 500,000 to 600,000 distinct CDR3 sequences, over 15% found once. Sequenced material: blood. All receptors derive from a woman aged 18-29 years with Graves' hyperthyroidism. CDR3s include the opening cysteine and the closing phenylalanine or tryptophan. A D gene is named only where the DNA matches it firmly. Clone size, where shown, is once, few, many, or a class for clones that have expanded.

J gene,V gene,D gene,clone size,CDR3 DNA,CDR3 protein
TRBJ2-1,TRBV20-1,-,many,TGCAGTGCCCGCGGGTCCATCTCCTACAATGAGCAGTTCTTC,CSARGSISYNEQFF
TRBJ2-5,TRBV24-1,-,many,TGTGCCACCAGTGATTGGTCCCCGGACCGTCCAGAGACCCAGTACTTC,CATSDWSPDRPETQYF
TRBJ2-7,TRBV6-1,-,many,TGTGCCAGCAGTGAACCCTCGAGGGGTGACGAGCAGTACTTC,CASSEPSRGDEQYF
TRBJ1-4,TRBV5-4,TRBD1,-,TGTGCCAGCAGCCAAAGACAGGGAGACTTTGAAAAACTGTTTTTT,CASSQRQGDFEKLFF
TRBJ2-7,TRBV3-1,-,many,TGTGCCAGCAGTTTCTTGGACTACGAGCAGTACTTC,CASSFLDYEQYF
TRBJ2-1,TRBV5-6,TRBD1,few,TGTGCCAGCAGCTTGGTCGTTCACAGGGGCAATGAGCAGTTCTTC,CASSLVVHRGNEQFF
TRBJ1-1,TRBV12-5,-,few,TGTGCTAGTGGTAACTCCATGTTCACTGAAGCTTTCTTT,CASGNSMFTEAFF
TRBJ2-3,TRBV29-1,TRBD1,-,TGCAGCGTTAAATACAGGGGCCCCAGCACAGATACGCAGTATTTT,CSVKYRGPSTDTQYF
TRBJ2-1,TRBV6-2/TRBV6-3,TRBD2,many,TGTGCCAGCAGTTACGCTAGCGGGAGCCCTGAGCAGTTCTTC,CASSYASGSPEQFF
TRBJ2-3,TRBV29-1,-,-,TGCAGCGTTGGGAATCCGTCGGGCGCAGATACGCAGTATTTT,CSVGNPSGADTQYF
TRBJ1-2,TRBV28,TRBD1,many,TGTGCCAGCAGTTCCATAGCAGGGGGCAAATATGGCTACACCTTC,CASSSIAGGKYGYTF
TRBJ2-3,TRBV7-3,-,many,TGTGCCAGCAGCCCATCACTGATATCCACAGATACGCAGTATTTT,CASSPSLISTDTQYF
TRBJ2-5,TRBV6-1,-,-,TGTGCCAGCAGTGTGAAGGACGGAATACAAGAGACCCAGTACTTC,CASSVKDGIQETQYF
TRBJ2-1,TRBV11-3,-,-,TGTGCCAGCGCCCCTGGCAGGGGCGCCTACAATGAGCAGTTCTTC,CASAPGRGAYNEQFF
TRBJ1-2,TRBV13,-,-,TGTGCCAGCAGCTTCGGGCGGGTCCCCGTCTCAATCGGCTACACCTTC,CASSFGRVPVSIGYTF
TRBJ2-3,TRBV10-1,-,-,TGCGCCAGCAGTGTCGACAACACAGATACGCAGTATTTT,CASSVDNTDTQYF
TRBJ2-2,TRBV12-3/TRBV12-4,TRBD1,many,TGTGCCAGCAGTTCCGGGACAGGGGCAGGCACCGGGGAGCTGTTTTTT,CASSSGTGAGTGELFF
TRBJ2-7,TRBV7-8,-,few,TGTGCCAGCAGCCCCCGGGAGGGACAGAACTACGAGCAGTACTTC,CASSPREGQNYEQYF
TRBJ2-3,TRBV7-3,TRBD2,few,TGTGCCAGCTCTAGCGGGGGGGCCGGAGATACGCAGTATTTT,CASSSGGAGDTQYF
TRBJ2-1,TRBV14,-,once,TGTGCCAGCAGCCAAGAAATCCGCTACAATGAGCAGTTCTTC,CASSQEIRYNEQFF
TRBJ2-2,TRBV5-5,-,many,TGTGCCAGCAGCTTGGGACAGGACAACACCGGGGAGCTGTTTTTT,CASSLGQDNTGELFF
TRBJ2-7,TRBV20-1,TRBD2,many,TGCAGTGCTAGAGAGGAGAGGCGGGAGTGGGCCTACGAGCAGTACTTC,CSAREERREWAYEQYF
TRBJ2-1,TRBV29-1,-,few,TGCAGCGTTGAAGAGCCCCCGGGGGAGCAGTTCTTC,CSVEEPPGEQFF
TRBJ2-5,TRBV2,-,many,TGTGCCAGCAGGTCCCAGGCACACCGATACCAAGAGACCCAGTACTTC,CASRSQAHRYQETQYF
TRBJ2-3,TRBV5-6,TRBD2,few,TGTGCCAGCAGCAGTACTAGCGGGGGGGTTGATACGCAGTATTTT,CASSSTSGGVDTQYF
TRBJ2-2,TRBV27,-,many,TGTGCCAGCAGTTTATCCGACACCGGGGAGCTGTTTTTT,CASSLSDTGELFF
TRBJ1-2,TRBV7-2,TRBD1,many,TGTGCCAGCAGCACGACAGGGTTCGGGGTCGGTGGCTACACCTTC,CASSTTGFGVGGYTF
TRBJ2-7,TRBV5-1,-,many,TGTGCCAGCAGCTTAGACCGCGAGCAGTACTTC,CASSLDREQYF
TRBJ1-5,TRBV6-1,-,-,TGTGCCAGCGCGGGGGGGTATAGCAATCAGCCCCAGCATTTT,CASAGGYSNQPQHF
TRBJ2-3,TRBV20-1,-,many,TGCAGTGCCCCCTCCGCGGGGTCAGACGCAGATACGCAGTATTTT,CSAPSAGSDADTQYF
TRBJ2-5,TRBV18,TRBD1,once,TGTGCCAGCTCACCACGGGTACAGGGGTTTGAGGAGACCCAGTACTTC,CASSPRVQGFEETQYF
TRBJ2-7,TRBV11-2,-,many,TGTGCCAGCAGCCCCAGGTTCCACGAGCAGTACTTC,CASSPRFHEQYF
TRBJ2-5,TRBV7-9,-,few,TGTGCCAGCATCCCACCGAGACAAGAGACCCAGTACTTC,CASIPPRQETQYF
TRBJ2-1,TRBV7-8,TRBD2,many,TGTGCCAGCAGGCCACCTAGCGGGGGGCTAGATGAGCAGTTCTTC,CASRPPSGGLDEQFF
TRBJ2-6,TRBV12-3/TRBV12-4,-,-,TGTGTTAACTTAGGGGGCTCTGGGGCCAACGTCCTGACTTTC,CVNLGGSGANVLTF
TRBJ2-1,TRBV12-3/TRBV12-4,TRBD2,many,TGTGCCAGCAGACCACGGACTAGCGGGAACTACAATGAGCAGTTCTTC,CASRPRTSGNYNEQFF
TRBJ2-7,TRBV2,TRBD2,few,TGTGCCAGCAGTCAGCGGGAGTACGAGCAGTACTTC,CASSQREYEQYF
TRBJ2-5,TRBV4-1,TRBD2,-,TGCGCCAGCAGCCAACCTAGCGGCCAAGAGACCCAGTACTTC,CASSQPSGQETQYF
TRBJ1-1,TRBV5-1,-,many,TGCGCCAGTGCAGGGACGAACACTGAAGCTTTCTTT,CASAGTNTEAFF
TRBJ1-1,TRBV7-9,TRBD1,-,TGTGCCAGCAGCTCGACAGGGACCACTGAAGCTTTCTTT,CASSSTGTTEAFF
TRBJ1-1,TRBV20-1,TRBD1,many,TGCAGTGCTACCCAGGACAGGGAGGATGAAGCTTTCTTT,CSATQDREDEAFF
TRBJ2-1,TRBV30,-,few,TGTGCCTGGAGTGGGGGGAATGAGCAGTTCTTC,CAWSGGNEQFF
TRBJ1-6,TRBV27,-,-,TGTGCCAGCAGTTTAATCCACGGATTTGATTCACCCCTCCACTTT,CASSLIHGFDSPLHF
TRBJ2-7,TRBV5-6,-,-,TGTGCCAGCAGCTCCGCCTGGCCCTACGAGCAGTACTTC,CASSSAWPYEQYF
TRBJ2-2,TRBV29-1,TRBD2,-,TGCAGCGTCGTATTAACTAGCGACACCGGGGAGCTGTTTTTT,CSVVLTSDTGELFF
TRBJ2-3,TRBV6-4,TRBD2,many,TGTGCCAGCAGTACTAGCGGGGGGGCCGCAGATACGCAGTATTTT,CASSTSGGAADTQYF